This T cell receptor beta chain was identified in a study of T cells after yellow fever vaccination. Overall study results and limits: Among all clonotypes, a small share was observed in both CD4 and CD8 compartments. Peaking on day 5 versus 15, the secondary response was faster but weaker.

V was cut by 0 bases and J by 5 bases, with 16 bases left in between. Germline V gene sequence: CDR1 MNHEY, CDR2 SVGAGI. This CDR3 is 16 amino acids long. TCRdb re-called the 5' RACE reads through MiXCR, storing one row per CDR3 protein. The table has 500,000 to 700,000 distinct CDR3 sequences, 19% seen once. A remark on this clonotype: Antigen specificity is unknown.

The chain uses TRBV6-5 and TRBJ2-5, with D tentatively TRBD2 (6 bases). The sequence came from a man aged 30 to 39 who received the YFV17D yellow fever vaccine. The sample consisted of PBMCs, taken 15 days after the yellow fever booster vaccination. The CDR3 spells CASSYSGINAGETQYF. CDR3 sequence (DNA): TGTGCCAGCAGTTACTCCGGGATTAATGCGGGGGAGACCCAGTACTTC.